The present entry profiles one T cell receptor beta chain with its context. The assay was immunoSEQ multiplex PCR, and TCRdb's table has in-frame clones only and misses some. The sample contains approximately 230,000 clones, about nine tenths of which appear only once. The sample comes from a study of blood T cell repertoires in COVID-19. This receptor was identified in a woman under 40 with acute COVID-19. The material sequenced was PBMCs or T cells enriched from blood (not recorded which).

CDR3 sequence reads: CSVGGTGTSGDNEQFF. CDR3 nucleotides: TGCAGCGTTGGGGGTACCGGGACTAGTGGGGACAATGAGCAGTTCTTC. V gene TRBV29-1 combines with J gene TRBJ2-1; TRBD2 matches 8 bases. Germline loops: CDR1 SQVTM, CDR2 ANQGSEA. V trimming: 4 bases; J trimming: 5 bases; junction bases outside the gene matches: 13. This CDR3 contains 16 residues.